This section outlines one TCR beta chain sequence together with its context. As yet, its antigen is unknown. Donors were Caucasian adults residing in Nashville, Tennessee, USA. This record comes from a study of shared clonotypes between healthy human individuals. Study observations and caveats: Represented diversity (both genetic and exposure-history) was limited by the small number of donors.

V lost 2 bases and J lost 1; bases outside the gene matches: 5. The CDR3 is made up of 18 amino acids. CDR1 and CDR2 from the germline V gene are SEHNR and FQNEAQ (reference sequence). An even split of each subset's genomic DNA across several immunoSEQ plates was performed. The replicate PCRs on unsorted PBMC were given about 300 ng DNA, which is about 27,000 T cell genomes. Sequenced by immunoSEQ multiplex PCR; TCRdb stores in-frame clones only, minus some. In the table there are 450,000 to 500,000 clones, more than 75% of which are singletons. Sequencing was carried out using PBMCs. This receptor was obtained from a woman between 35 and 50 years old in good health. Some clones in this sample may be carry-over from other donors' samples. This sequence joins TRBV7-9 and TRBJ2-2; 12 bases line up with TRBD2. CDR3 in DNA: TGTGCCAGCAGCTTACCTAGCGGGAGGGCCGTGAACACCGGGGAGCTGTTTTTT. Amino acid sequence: CASSLPSGRAVNTGELFF.